A selection of T cell receptor beta chains follows, all from one sample in a study of T cell repertoires in cytomegalovirus infection. These receptors' antigens are unknown. TCRdb processed the reads anew with MiXCR; each CDR3 protein has one entry. The sample holds approximately 310,000 distinct CDR3 sequences, 20% to 25% seen once. The sample was cultured PBMCs, taken from culture after CMV antigen stimulation. The origin of the receptors is a human donor in good health (CMV status not recorded). Some clones in this sample may be carry-over from other donors' samples. Both conserved end residues are part of each CDR3. The order of the fields is D gene, clone size, V gene, J gene, CDR3 length, CDR3 protein, CDR3 DNA. A D gene is named only where the DNA matches it firmly. Expanded clones are given a class, and other clones once, few, many or no size at all.

>.|.|TRBV5-4|TRBJ2-5|15
CASSFAGLLQETQYF
TGTGCCAGCAGCTTTGCGGGCCTGCTCCAAGAGACCCAGTACTTC
>.|.|TRBV6-2/TRBV6-3|TRBJ1-6|14
CASSYARVDSPLHF
TGTGCCAGCAGTTACGCCAGGGTTGATTCACCCCTCCACTTT
>.|many|TRBV6-1|TRBJ2-1|16
CASSDRTRSSYNEQFF
TGTGCCAGCAGTGACCGGACGAGGAGCTCCTACAATGAGCAGTTCTTC
>TRBD2|.|TRBV6-6|TRBJ2-5|14
CASSYLAGQETQYF
TGTGCCAGCAGTTATCTAGCGGGACAAGAGACCCAGTACTTC
>.|many|TRBV27|TRBJ2-1|15
CASRHRDGVYNEQFF
TGTGCCAGCAGACACCGGGACGGTGTCTACAATGAGCAGTTCTTC
>.|.|TRBV12-3/TRBV12-4|TRBJ1-5|16
CASSPPGSAPNQPQHF
TGTGCCAGCAGTCCCCCGGGATCCGCACCTAATCAGCCCCAGCATTTT
>.|few|TRBV4-1|TRBJ2-7|14
CASSPTMTDYEQYF
TGCGCCAGCAGCCCTACCATGACAGACTACGAGCAGTACTTC
>.|few|TRBV5-4|TRBJ1-1|14
CASSRRAENTEAFF
TGTGCCAGCAGCCGGCGTGCGGAGAACACTGAAGCTTTCTTT
>TRBD2|.|TRBV4-1|TRBJ2-7|15
CASSQGTSGRYEQYF
TGCGCCAGCAGCCAAGGAACTAGCGGGAGGTACGAGCAGTACTTC
>TRBD2|.|TRBV20-1|TRBJ2-5|14
CSATGLAPQETQYF
TGCAGTGCCACGGGACTAGCGCCCCAAGAGACCCAGTACTTC
>TRBD1|.|TRBV5-1|TRBJ2-3|15
CASSLRQGYPDTQYF
TGCGCCAGCAGCTTGCGACAGGGGTACCCAGATACGCAGTATTTT
>TRBD2|.|TRBV7-9|TRBJ2-5|15
CASRSGLAGVETQYF
TGTGCCAGCAGATCAGGACTAGCGGGAGTCGAGACCCAGTACTTC
>.|few|TRBV29-1|TRBJ2-5|12
CSVAQGQETQYF
TGCAGCGTTGCCCAGGGACAAGAGACCCAGTACTTC
>.|few|TRBV28|TRBJ2-1|14
CASQKRLHYNEQFF
TGTGCCAGCCAGAAGAGGCTTCATTACAATGAGCAGTTCTTC
>TRBD2|.|TRBV11-3|TRBJ2-3|18
CASSLFFGTSGSTDTQYF
TGTGCCAGCAGCTTATTTTTCGGGACTAGCGGGAGTACAGATACGCAGTATTTT
>.|.|TRBV19|TRBJ2-7|14
CASSPWWGYYEQYF
TGTGCCAGTAGCCCCTGGTGGGGGTATTACGAGCAGTACTTC
>.|.|TRBV27|TRBJ2-5|13
CASRGASQETQYF
TGTGCCAGCAGAGGGGCGAGCCAAGAGACCCAGTACTTC
>TRBD2|many|TRBV4-2|TRBJ2-1|15
CASSQRTSGYNEQFF
TGTGCCAGCAGCCAAAGGACTAGCGGCTACAATGAGCAGTTCTTC
>.|.|TRBV12-3/TRBV12-4|TRBJ1-1|15
CASSEGPPGRTEAFF
TGTGCCAGCAGCGAGGGCCCACCCGGGAGGACTGAAGCTTTCTTT
>.|.|TRBV14|TRBJ2-3|15
CASSPKQLAADTQYF
TGTGCCAGCAGCCCGAAGCAGCTCGCGGCAGATACGCAGTATTTT
>.|.|TRBV19|TRBJ2-5|14
CASSLIGGLETQYF
TGTGCCAGTAGCCTTATTGGGGGGCTGGAGACCCAGTACTTC
>.|many|TRBV7-2|TRBJ1-1|14
CASSQTRLNTEAFF
TGTGCCAGCAGCCAAACCCGGTTAAACACTGAAGCTTTCTTT
>.|.|TRBV7-9|TRBJ2-5|15
CASSYKGAGPETQYF
TGTGCCAGCAGCTACAAGGGCGCAGGGCCGGAGACCCAGTACTTC
>.|.|TRBV10-1|TRBJ2-1|15
CASSERLGAYNEQFF
TGCGCCAGCAGTGAGAGACTAGGGGCCTACAATGAGCAGTTCTTC
>.|.|TRBV2|TRBJ1-3|13
CAIFGGAGNTIYF
TGTGCTATCTTTGGCGGGGCTGGAAACACCATATATTTT
>.|few|TRBV12-3/TRBV12-4|TRBJ2-2|16
CASSDTGPMNTGELFF
TGTGCCAGCAGCGACACAGGACCGATGAACACCGGGGAGCTGTTTTTT
>.|.|TRBV7-2|TRBJ1-1|15
CASSLTFTGTTEAFF
TGTGCCAGCAGCTTGACCTTTACGGGGACCACTGAAGCTTTCTTT
>.|.|TRBV19|TRBJ1-2|13
CASSITGNYGYTF
TGTGCCAGTAGTATAACAGGGAACTATGGCTACACCTTC
>TRBD1|many|TRBV7-2|TRBJ2-3|16
CASSPGQRTSTDTQYF
TGTGCCAGCAGCCCGGGACAGCGGACTAGCACAGATACGCAGTATTTT
>.|few|TRBV28|TRBJ2-1|13
CASSSMEGYEQFF
TGTGCCAGCAGTTCGATGGAAGGTTACGAGCAGTTCTTC
>TRBD1|.|TRBV20-1|TRBJ1-2|13
CSGEQGGNYGYTF
TGCAGTGGTGAACAGGGGGGAAACTATGGCTACACCTTC
>TRBD1|.|TRBV10-3|TRBJ1-2|14
CAISPGTGSYGYTF
TGTGCCATCAGTCCCGGGACAGGGAGCTATGGCTACACCTTC
>TRBD2|.|TRBV4-3|TRBJ2-1|19
CASSQDPAGGLHSYNEQFF
TGCGCCAGCAGCCAAGATCCAGCGGGAGGGTTACATAGCTACAATGAGCAGTTCTTC
>TRBD1|.|TRBV5-1|TRBJ1-5|15
CASSLQGGQRQPQHF
TGCGCCAGCAGCCTACAGGGGGGCCAGAGGCAGCCCCAGCATTTT
>TRBD1|.|TRBV7-2|TRBJ1-6|16
CASSPRDSNWGSPLHF
TGTGCCAGCAGCCCCAGGGACAGCAACTGGGGTTCACCCCTCCACTTT
>TRBD2|.|TRBV12-5|TRBJ2-2|17
CASGLGGGGKGTGELFF
TGTGCTAGTGGTTTGGGTGGGGGGGGGAAGGGCACCGGGGAGCTGTTTTTT
>.|few|TRBV4-1|TRBJ2-7|16
CASSQDPGKIVDEQYF
TGCGCCAGCAGCCAAGACCCGGGCAAAATTGTCGACGAGCAGTACTTC
>TRBD1|many|TRBV7-2|TRBJ1-2|13
CASSPRQGLGYTF
TGTGCCAGCAGCCCGCGACAGGGGCTTGGCTACACCTTC
>.|many|TRBV10-3|TRBJ2-7|13
CAISGTNGLEQYF
TGTGCCATCAGCGGAACAAATGGACTTGAGCAGTACTTC
>TRBD1|few|TRBV6-2/TRBV6-3|TRBJ2-5|17
CASTKGSGTVIQETQYF
TGTGCCAGCACCAAGGGTTCGGGGACAGTAATCCAAGAGACCCAGTACTTC
>TRBD1|few|TRBV24-1|TRBJ1-4|16
CATSDPTGGINEKLFF
TGTGCCACCAGTGATCCAACAGGGGGCATCAATGAAAAACTGTTTTTT
>.|few|TRBV2|TRBJ1-5|13
CASGEDSNQPQHF
TGTGCCAGCGGGGAGGATAGCAATCAGCCCCAGCATTTT
>TRBD2|many|TRBV7-6|TRBJ2-1|14
CASSYTGGVNEQFF
TGTGCCAGCAGCTACACGGGGGGGGTCAATGAGCAGTTCTTC
>TRBD1|.|TRBV11-3|TRBJ1-2|12
CASRLTGSGYTF
TGTGCCAGCAGATTGACAGGGAGTGGCTACACCTTC
>TRBD1|.|TRBV19|TRBJ1-2|14
CASSIGGQGRGYTF
TGTGCCAGTAGTATCGGGGGACAGGGCAGGGGCTACACCTTC
>.|many|TRBV7-2|TRBJ1-2|15
CASSLGGTRLYGYTF
TGTGCCAGCAGCTTAGGCGGGACTCGGTTATATGGCTACACCTTC
>.|.|TRBV15|TRBJ2-1|16
CATSRSLVSSYNEQFF
TGTGCCACCAGCAGATCCCTAGTCAGCTCCTACAATGAGCAGTTCTTC
>TRBD2|.|TRBV4-1|TRBJ2-1|18
CASSLKGPEREVVNEQFF
TGCGCCAGCAGCCTAAAGGGTCCAGAGCGGGAGGTTGTCAATGAGCAGTTCTTC
>TRBD1|few|TRBV19|TRBJ2-5|16
CASSSAGTGRRETQYF
TGTGCCAGTAGTTCCGCCGGGACAGGGCGAAGGGAGACCCAGTACTTC
>.|.|TRBV12-3/TRBV12-4|TRBJ2-2|16
CASSSELTGNTGELFF
TGTGCCAGCAGTTCCGAATTAACAGGAAACACCGGGGAGCTGTTTTTT
>.|.|TRBV12-3/TRBV12-4|TRBJ2-1|15
CASSPQRAPGGEQFF
TGTGCCAGCAGTCCTCAGAGGGCCCCCGGGGGTGAGCAGTTCTTC
>.|few|TRBV4-1|TRBJ2-5|15
CASSQVSTAQETQYF
TGCGCCAGCAGCCAAGTTAGCACAGCCCAAGAGACCCAGTACTTC
>TRBD1|.|TRBV28|TRBJ2-2|14
CASRPGQDTGELFF
TGTGCCAGCAGGCCGGGACAGGACACCGGGGAGCTGTTTTTT
>.|many|TRBV19|TRBJ1-1|13
CASSIDRGTEAFF
TGTGCCAGTAGTATAGATCGGGGTACTGAAGCTTTCTTT
>.|few|TRBV12-3/TRBV12-4|TRBJ1-2|12
CASSLQGFSYTF
TGTGCCAGCAGTTTACAGGGTTTTAGCTACACCTTC
>.|once|TRBV15|TRBJ2-3|17
CATSRDKSGPSTDTQYF
TGTGCCACCAGCAGAGATAAAAGCGGGCCTAGCACAGATACGCAGTATTTT